This TCR beta chain was found in a study of blood T cell repertoires in COVID-19 (dated by TCRdb to between 2020 and 2021). About the study as a whole: Samples covering the acute and convalescent phases of COVID-19 were provided by collaborators in the United States, Italy and Spain. Samples were obtained from the ongoing ImmuneRACE study (first 160 participants) and from 1,000 to 1,500 subjects provided by 6 global collaborators. The sample metadata nearly always contained a de-identified subject ID, COVID-19 status, age in years and sex. A freely available public database, intended as a resource for researchers studying the immune response to SARS-CoV-2, is where the repertoires were released. Where available, HLA class I and class II types were taken from metadata supplied by the sample provider and were not determined by assay-based typing. The dataset comprised deeply sampled blood TCRbeta repertoires from subjects exposed to, actively infected with, or recovered from COVID-19. The prospective study material was composed of cDNA or gDNA derived from T cells, B-cell-depleted T cells, or PBMCs. Broader findings and caveats from the paper: The amount of clinical and demographic metadata varied by source and participant and was provided uncurated.

V is shortened by 0 bases, J by 5 bases, and the region joining them spans 14 bases. Its CDR3 holds 15 amino acids, cysteine through phenylalanine. Of all the DNA, just the CDR3 is kept, 45 bases in frame from base 1. Via the germline V gene (reference sequence), CDR1 is GTSNPN and CDR2 SVGIG. TCRbeta CDR3 regions were amplified from genomic DNA using the immunoSEQ Assay, a bias-controlled multiplex PCR. For the original study's pipeline: Nucleated cell counts per sample were estimated from amplification of reference gene primers within the assay. To quantify the absolute abundance of each unique TCRbeta CDR3 rearrangement, sequence reads were collapsed and filtered. For each sample, productive Simpson clonality was calculated as the square root of Simpson's diversity index over productive rearrangements. The source is immuneACCESS, and TCRdb retained only in-frame sequences with V and J called. Part of the clones is not carried over; for the studies checked, unresolved V genes explain less than half of this, and the remainder is unexplained. The V and J calls and clone size were taken over from that table, and D and trimming were inferred from the DNA. The sample has approximately 180,000 clones on record, approximately 90% of them singletons. Roughly 21% of the sample goes to the ten largest clones.

Whole blood was collected in K2EDTA tubes by collaborating institutions according to the institutions' own protocols. Collaborator samples were shipped for TCRbeta analysis as frozen whole blood, isolated PBMCs, or DNA extracted from either sample type. As for this clone: The antigen it recognizes is unknown. No much larger clonotype is one base removed from it; base qualities were not supplied.

The V and J segments used are TRBV30 and TRBJ2-1; a weak D assignment points to TRBD1 (5 bases agree). The TCR sequence derives from a man aged 55 to 69 with active or convalescent COVID-19. Material for sequencing was peripheral blood. The CDR3 sequence is CAWSVSGRANNEQFF. The nucleotides are TGTGCCTGGAGTGTATCGGGCAGGGCGAACAATGAGCAGTTCTTC.